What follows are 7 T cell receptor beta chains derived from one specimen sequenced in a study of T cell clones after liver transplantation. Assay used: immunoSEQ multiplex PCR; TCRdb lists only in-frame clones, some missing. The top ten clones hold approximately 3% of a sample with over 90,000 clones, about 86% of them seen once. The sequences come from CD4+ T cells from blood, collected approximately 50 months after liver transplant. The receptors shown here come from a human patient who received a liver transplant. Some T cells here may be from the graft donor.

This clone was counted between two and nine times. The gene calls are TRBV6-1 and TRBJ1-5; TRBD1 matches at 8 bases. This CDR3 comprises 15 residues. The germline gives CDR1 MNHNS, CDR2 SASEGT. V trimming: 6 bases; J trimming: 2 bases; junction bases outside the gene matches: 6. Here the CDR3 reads CASRADRAGNQPQHF. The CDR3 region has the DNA TGTGCCAGCAGGGCGGACAGGGCTGGCAATCAGCCCCAGCATTTT.

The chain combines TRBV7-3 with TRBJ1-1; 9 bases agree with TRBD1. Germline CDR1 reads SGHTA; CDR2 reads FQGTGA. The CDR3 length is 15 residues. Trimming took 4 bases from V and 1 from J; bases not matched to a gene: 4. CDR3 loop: CASSWGTGTNTEAFF. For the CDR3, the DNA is TGTGCCAGCAGCTGGGGGACAGGGACGAACACTGAAGCTTTCTTT.

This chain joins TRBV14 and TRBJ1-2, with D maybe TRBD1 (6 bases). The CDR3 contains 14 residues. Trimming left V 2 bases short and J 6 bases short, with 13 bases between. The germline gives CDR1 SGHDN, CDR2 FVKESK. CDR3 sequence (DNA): TGTGCCAGCAGCCAACGGGGGCGGGAAAATGGCTACACCTTC. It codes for CASSQRGRENGYTF.

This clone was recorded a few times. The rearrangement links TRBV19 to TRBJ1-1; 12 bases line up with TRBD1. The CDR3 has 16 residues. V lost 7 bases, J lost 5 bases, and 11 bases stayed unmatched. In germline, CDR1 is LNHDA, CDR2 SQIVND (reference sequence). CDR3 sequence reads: CASKTIGTGGKTEAFF. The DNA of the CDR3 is TGTGCCAGTAAGACAATAGGGACAGGGGGCAAAACTGAAGCTTTCTTT.

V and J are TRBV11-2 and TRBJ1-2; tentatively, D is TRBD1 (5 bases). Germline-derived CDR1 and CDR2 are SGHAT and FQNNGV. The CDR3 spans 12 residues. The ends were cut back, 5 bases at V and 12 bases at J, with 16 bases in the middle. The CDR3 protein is CASSPGPWGDTF. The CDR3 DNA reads TGTGCCAGCAGCCCCGGACCGTGGGGGGACACCTTC.

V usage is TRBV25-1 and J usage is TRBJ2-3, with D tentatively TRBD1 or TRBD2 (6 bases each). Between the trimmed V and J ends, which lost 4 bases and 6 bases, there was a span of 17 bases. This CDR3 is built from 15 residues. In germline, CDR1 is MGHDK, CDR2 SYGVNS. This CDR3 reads CASSAAGRGLDTQYF. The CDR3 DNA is TGTGCCAGCAGTGCGGCGGGAAGGGGGTTGGATACGCAGTATTTT.

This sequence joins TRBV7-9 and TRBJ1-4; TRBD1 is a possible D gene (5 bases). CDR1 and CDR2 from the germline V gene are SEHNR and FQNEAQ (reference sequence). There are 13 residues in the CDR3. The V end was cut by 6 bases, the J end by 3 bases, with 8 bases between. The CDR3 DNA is TGTGCCAGCAGTGGGGGGGCTAATGAAAAACTGTTTTTT. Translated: CASSGGANEKLFF. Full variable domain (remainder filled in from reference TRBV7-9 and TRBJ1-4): DTGVSQNPRHKITKRGQNVTFRCDPISEHNRLYWYRQTLGQGPEFLTYFQNEAQLEKSRLLSDRFSAERPKGSFSTLEIQRTEQGDSAMYLCASSGGANEKLFFGSGTQLSVL.